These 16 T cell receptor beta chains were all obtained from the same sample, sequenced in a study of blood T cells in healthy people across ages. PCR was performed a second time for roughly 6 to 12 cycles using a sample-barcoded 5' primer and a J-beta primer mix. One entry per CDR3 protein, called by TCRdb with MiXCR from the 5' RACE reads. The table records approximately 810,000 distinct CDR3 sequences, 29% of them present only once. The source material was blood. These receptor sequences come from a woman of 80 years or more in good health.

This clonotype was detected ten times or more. The CDR3 DNA is TGCGCCAGCAGCTTGCGAGCGGGGTCCTACAATGAGCAGTTCTTC. Translation gives CASSLRAGSYNEQFF. The V call is TRBV5-1, the J call TRBJ2-1; 7 nucleotides agree with TRBD2. From germline, CDR1 is SGHRS and CDR2 YFSETQ. The CDR3 is made up of 15 amino acids. J was trimmed by 1 base and V by 1 base; bases with no gene match: 2.

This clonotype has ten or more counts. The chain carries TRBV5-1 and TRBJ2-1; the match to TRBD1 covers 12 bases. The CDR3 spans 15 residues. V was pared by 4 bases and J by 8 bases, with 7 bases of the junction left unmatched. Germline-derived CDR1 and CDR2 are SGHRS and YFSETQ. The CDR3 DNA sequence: TGCGCCAGCAGCAGGAGGGGGACAGGGGGCGATGAGCAGTTCTTC. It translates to CASSRRGTGGDEQFF. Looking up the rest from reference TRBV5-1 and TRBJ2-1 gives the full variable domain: KAGVTQTPRYLIKTRGQQVTLSCSPISGHRSVSWYQQTPGQGLQFLFEYFSETQRNKGNFPGRFSGRQFSNSRSEMNVSTLELGDSALYLCASSRRGTGGDEQFFGPGTRLTVL.

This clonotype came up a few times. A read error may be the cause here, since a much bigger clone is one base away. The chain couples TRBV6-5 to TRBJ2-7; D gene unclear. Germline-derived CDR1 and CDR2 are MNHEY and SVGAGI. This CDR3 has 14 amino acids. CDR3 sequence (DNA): TGTGCCAGCGGTTACCGGAGCCCTCCCTACGAGCAGTACTTC. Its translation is CASGYRSPPYEQYF.

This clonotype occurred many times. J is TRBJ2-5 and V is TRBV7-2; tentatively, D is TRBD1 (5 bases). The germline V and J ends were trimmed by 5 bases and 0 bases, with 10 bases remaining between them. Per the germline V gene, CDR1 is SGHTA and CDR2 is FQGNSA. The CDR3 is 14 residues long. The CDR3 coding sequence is TGTGCCAGCAGCCCAGACAGCCACCAAGAGACCCAGTACTTC. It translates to CASSPDSHQETQYF. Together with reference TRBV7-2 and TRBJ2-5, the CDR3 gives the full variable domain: GAGVSQSPSNKVTEKGKDVELRCDPISGHTALYWYRQSLGQGLEFLIYFQGNSAPDKSGLPSDRFSAERTGGSVSTLTIQRTQQEDSAVYLCASSPDSHQETQYFGPGTRLLVL.

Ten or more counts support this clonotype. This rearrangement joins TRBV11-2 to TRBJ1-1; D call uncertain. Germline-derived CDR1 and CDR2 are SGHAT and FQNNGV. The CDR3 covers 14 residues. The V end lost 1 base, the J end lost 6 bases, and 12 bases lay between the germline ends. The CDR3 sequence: CASSLGGFLSEAFF. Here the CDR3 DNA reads TGTGCCAGCAGCTTAGGGGGTTTTCTGTCTGAAGCTTTCTTT.

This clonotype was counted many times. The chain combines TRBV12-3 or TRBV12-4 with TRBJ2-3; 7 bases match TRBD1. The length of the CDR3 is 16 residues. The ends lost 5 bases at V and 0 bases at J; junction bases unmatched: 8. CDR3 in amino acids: CASSTDRLASTDTQYF. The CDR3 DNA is TGTGCCAGCAGTACGGACAGGCTAGCTAGCACAGATACGCAGTATTTT.

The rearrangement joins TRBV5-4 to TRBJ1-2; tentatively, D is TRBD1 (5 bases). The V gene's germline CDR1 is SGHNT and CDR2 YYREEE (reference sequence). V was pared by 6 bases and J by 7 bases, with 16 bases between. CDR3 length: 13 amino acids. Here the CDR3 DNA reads TGTGCCAGCACCACTGAGGGGTTGAGTGGCTACACCTTC. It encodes CASTTEGLSGYTF.

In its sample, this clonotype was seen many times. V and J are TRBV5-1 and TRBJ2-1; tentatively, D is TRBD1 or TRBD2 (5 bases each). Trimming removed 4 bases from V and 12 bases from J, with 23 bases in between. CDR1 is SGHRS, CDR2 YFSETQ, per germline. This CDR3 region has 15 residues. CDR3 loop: CASSGSGTLKLGQFF. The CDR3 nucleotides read TGCGCCAGCAGCGGATCCGGGACCCTAAAATTGGGGCAGTTCTTC.

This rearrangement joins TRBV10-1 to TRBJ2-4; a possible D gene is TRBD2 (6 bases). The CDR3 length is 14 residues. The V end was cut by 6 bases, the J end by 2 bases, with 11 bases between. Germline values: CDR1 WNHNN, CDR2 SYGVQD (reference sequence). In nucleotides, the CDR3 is TGCGCCAGCAGCCCGGCGGGGTCCAAAAACATTCAGTACTTC. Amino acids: CASSPAGSKNIQYF.

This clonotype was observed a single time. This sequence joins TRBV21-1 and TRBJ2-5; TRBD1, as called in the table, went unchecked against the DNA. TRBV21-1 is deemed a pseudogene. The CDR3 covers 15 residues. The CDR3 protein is CASSLRDRSQETQYF. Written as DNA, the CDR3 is TGTGCCAGCAGCCTCCGGGACAGATCGCAAGAGACCCAGTACTTC.

The DNA for the CDR3 is TGTGCCAGCTCTGGAAGAGGACACCTGAACACCGGGGAGCTGTTTTTT. Translated, it gives CASSGRGHLNTGELFF. The chain employs TRBV21-1 and TRBJ2-2; the table gives TRBD1 as D, unverified against the DNA. TRBV21-1 is given as a pseudogene. The length of the CDR3 is 16 residues.

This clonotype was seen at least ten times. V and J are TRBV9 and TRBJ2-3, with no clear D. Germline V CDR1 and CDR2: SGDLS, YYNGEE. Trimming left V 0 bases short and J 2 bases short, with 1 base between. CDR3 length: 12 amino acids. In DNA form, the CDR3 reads TGTGCCAGCAGCGTAGTCACAGATACGCAGTATTTT. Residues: CASSVVTDTQYF.

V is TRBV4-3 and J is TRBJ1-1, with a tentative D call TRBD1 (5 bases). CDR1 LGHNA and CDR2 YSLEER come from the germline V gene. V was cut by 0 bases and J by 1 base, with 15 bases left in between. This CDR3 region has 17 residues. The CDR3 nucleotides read TGCGCCAGCAGCCAAGATACCACAGGTCAAGGGAACACTGAAGCTTTCTTT. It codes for CASSQDTTGQGNTEAFF.

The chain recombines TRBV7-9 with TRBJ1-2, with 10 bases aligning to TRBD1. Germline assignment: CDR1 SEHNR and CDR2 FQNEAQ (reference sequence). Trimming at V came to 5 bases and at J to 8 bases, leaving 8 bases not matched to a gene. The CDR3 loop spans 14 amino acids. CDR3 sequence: CASSPRDRGWGYTF. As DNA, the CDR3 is TGTGCCAGCAGCCCCCGGGACAGGGGCTGGGGCTACACCTTC.

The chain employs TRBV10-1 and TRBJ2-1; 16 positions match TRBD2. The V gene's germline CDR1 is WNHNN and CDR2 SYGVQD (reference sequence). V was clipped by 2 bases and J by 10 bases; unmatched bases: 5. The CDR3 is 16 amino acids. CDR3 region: CASSERGTSGGVEQFF. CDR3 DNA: TGCGCCAGCAGTGAGCGGGGGACTAGCGGGGGGGTCGAGCAGTTCTTC.

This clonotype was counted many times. The CDR3 reads CASSTGQGEDEQYF. CDR3 bases: TGTGCCAGCAGCACTGGACAGGGGGAGGACGAGCAGTACTTC. This chain connects TRBV7-2 to TRBJ2-7; 10 bases map to TRBD1. The germline CDR1 and CDR2 sequences are SGHTA and FQGNSA. The CDR3 is made up of 14 amino acids. V was clipped by 5 bases and J by 5 bases; unmatched bases: 6.